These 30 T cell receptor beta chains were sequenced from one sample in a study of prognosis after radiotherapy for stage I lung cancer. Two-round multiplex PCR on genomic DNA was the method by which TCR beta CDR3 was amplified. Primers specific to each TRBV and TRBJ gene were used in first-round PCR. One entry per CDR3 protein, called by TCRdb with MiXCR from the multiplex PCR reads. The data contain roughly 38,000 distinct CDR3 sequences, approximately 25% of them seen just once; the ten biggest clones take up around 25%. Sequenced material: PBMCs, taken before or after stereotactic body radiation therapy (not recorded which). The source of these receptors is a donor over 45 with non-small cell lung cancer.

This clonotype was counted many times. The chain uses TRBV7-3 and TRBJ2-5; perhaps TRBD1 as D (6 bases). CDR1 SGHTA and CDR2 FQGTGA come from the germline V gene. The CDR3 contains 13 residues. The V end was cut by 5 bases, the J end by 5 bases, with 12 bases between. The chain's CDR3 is CASSPGAEETQYF. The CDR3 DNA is TGTGCCAGCAGCCCAGGGGCTGAGGAGACCCAGTACTTC.

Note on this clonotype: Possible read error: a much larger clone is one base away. CDR3 sequence reads: CASSLCITEAFF. In nucleotides, the CDR3 is TGTGCCAGCAGCTTATGTATAACTGAAGCTTTCTTT. This chain joins TRBV7-9 and TRBJ1-1, with D unclear. Germline values: CDR1 SEHNR, CDR2 FQNEAQ (reference sequence). The V end was cut by 2 bases, the J end by 5 bases, with 6 bases between. CDR3 length: 12 residues.

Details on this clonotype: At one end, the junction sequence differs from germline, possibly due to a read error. The CDR3 protein is CASSKKGSLYGCTF. CDR3 DNA sequence: TGTGCCAGCAGCAAGAAGGGTTCGCTCTATGGCTGCACCTTC. The rearrangement joins TRBV5-6 to TRBJ1-2; D unresolved. CDR1 is SGHDT, CDR2 YYEEEE, per germline. The CDR3 loop spans 14 amino acids.

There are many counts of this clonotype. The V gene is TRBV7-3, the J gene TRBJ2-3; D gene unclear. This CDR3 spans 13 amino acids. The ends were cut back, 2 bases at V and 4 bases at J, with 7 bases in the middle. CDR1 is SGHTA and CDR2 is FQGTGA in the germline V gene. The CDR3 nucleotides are TGTGCCAGCAGCTTAGTAGGAGCAGATACGCAGTATTTT. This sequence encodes CASSLVGADTQYF.

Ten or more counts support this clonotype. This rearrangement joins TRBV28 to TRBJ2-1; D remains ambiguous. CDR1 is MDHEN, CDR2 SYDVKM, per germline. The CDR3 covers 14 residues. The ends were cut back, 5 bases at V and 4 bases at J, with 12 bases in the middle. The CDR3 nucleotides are TGTGCCAGCAGTCGCACCGGGCTTTACAATGAGCAGTTCTTC. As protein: CASSRTGLYNEQFF.

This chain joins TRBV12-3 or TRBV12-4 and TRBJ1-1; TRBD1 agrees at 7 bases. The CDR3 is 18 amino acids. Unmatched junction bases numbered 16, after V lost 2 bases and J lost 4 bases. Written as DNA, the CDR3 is TGTGCCAGCAGTTTAATCGTCCCCGGGACAGTAGAGGGCACTGAAGCTTTCTTT. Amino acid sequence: CASSLIVPGTVEGTEAFF.

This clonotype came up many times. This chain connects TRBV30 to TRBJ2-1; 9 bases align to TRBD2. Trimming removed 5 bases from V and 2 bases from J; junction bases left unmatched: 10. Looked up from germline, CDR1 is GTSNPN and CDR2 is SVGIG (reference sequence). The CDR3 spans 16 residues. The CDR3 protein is CAWRHASGGTYNEQFF. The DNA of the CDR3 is TGTGCCTGGCGTCATGCCAGCGGGGGGACCTACAATGAGCAGTTCTTC. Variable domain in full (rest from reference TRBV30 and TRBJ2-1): SQTIHQWPATLVQPVGSPLSLECTVEGTSNPNLYWYRQAAGRGLQLLFYSVGIGQISSEVPQNLSASRPQDRQFILSSKKLLLSDSGFYLCAWRHASGGTYNEQFFGPGTRLTVL.

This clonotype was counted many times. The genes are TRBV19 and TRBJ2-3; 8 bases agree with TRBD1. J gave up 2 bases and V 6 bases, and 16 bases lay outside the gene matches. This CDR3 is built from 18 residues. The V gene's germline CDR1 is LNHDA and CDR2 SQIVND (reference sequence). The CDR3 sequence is CASSYSSGQGLFTDTQYF. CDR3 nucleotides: TGTGCCAGTAGCTACTCCTCCGGACAGGGCCTATTCACAGATACGCAGTATTTT.

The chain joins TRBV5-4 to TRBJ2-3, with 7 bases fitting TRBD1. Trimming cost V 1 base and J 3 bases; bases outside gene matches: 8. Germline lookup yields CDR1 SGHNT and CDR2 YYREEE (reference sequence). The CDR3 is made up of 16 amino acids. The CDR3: CASSLRTTGSTDTQYF. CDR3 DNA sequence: TGTGCCAGCAGCTTGCGTACGACAGGGAGTACAGATACGCAGTATTTT.

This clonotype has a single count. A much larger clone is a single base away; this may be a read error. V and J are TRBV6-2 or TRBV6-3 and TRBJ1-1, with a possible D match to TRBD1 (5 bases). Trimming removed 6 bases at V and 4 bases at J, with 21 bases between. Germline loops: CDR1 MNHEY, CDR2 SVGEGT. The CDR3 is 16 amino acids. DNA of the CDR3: TGTGCCAGCAGCAGATTACTGAAAGGGGAGCGCACTGAAGCTTTCTTT. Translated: CASSRLLKGERTEAFF.

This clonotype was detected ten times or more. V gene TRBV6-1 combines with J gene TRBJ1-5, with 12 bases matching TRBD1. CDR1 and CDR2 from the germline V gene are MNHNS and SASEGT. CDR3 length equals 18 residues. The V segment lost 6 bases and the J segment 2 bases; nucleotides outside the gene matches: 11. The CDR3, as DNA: TGTGCCAGCAGCCTCCGGGGACAGGGGGCGAGGGGCAATCAGCCCCAGCATTTT. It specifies CASSLRGQGARGNQPQHF.

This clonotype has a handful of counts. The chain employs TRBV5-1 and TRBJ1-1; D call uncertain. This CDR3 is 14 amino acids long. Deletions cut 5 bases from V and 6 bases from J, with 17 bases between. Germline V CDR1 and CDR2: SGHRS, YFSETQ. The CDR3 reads CASSFLSMDAEAFF. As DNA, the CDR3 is TGCGCCAGCAGTTTTCTCTCCATGGACGCTGAAGCTTTCTTT.

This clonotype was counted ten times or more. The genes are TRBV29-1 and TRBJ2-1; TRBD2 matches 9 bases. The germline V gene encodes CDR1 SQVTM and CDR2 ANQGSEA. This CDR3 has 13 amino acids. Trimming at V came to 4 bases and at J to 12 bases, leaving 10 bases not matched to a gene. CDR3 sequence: CSVADSGRRGQFF. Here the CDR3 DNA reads TGCAGCGTTGCTGATAGCGGGAGAAGGGGGCAGTTCTTC.

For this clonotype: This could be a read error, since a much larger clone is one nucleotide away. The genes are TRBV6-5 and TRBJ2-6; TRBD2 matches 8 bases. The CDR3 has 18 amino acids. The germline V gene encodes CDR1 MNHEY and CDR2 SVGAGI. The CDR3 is CASSYSGTSGAGANVMTF. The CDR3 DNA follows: TGTGCCAGCAGTTACTCCGGGACTAGTGGGGCCGGGGCCAACGTCATGACTTTC.

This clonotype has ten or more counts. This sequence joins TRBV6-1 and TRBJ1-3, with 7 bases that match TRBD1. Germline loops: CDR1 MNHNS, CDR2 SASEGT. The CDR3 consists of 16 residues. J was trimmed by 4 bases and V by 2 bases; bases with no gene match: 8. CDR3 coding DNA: TGTGCCAGCAGTGAAAGGGGAGGGGGCTTAGGAAACACCATATATTTT. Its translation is CASSERGGGLGNTIYF.

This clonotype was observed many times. The CDR3 loop is CASSSRAGATGELFF. CDR3 bases: TGTGCCAGCAGTTCAAGGGCGGGAGCCACCGGGGAGCTGTTTTTT. The chain employs TRBV12-3 or TRBV12-4 and TRBJ2-2; 7 bases line up with TRBD2. Trimming cost V 4 bases and J 4 bases; bases outside gene matches: 6. The CDR3 sequence is 15 residues long.

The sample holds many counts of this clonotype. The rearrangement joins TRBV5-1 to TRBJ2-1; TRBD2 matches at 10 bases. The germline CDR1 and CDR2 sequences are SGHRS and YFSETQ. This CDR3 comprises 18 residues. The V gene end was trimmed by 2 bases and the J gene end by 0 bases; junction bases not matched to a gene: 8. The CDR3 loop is CASSFGTSGTYSYNEQFF. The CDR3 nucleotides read TGCGCCAGCAGCTTTGGTACTAGCGGGACCTACTCCTACAATGAGCAGTTCTTC.

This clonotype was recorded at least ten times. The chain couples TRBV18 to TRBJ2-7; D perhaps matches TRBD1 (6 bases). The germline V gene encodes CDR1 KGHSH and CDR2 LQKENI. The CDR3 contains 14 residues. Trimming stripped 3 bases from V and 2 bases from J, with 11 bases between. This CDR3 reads CASSPRQAPYEQYF. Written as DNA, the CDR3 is TGTGCCAGCTCACCCCGACAGGCCCCCTACGAGCAGTACTTC.

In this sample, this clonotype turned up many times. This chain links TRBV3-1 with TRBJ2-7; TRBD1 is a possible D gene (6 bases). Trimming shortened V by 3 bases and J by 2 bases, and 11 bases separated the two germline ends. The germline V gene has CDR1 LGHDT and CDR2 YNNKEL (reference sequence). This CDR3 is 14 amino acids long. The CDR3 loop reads CASSHRQETYEQYF. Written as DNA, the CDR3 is TGTGCCAGCAGCCATAGACAGGAAACCTACGAGCAGTACTTC.

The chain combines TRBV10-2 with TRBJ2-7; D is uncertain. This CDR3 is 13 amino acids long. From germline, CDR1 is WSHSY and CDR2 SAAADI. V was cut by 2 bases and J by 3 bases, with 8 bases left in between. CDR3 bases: TGCGCCAGCAGTGAGGAGACGTTCTACGAGCAGTACTTC. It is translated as CASSEETFYEQYF.

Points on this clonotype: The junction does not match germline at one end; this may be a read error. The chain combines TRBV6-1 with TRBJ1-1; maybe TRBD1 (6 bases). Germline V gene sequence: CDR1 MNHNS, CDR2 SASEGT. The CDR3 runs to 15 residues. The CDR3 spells CASIRTAAKNTEAFF. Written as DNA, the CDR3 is TGTGCCAGCATAAGGACAGCTGCCAAGAACACCGAAGCTTTCTTT.

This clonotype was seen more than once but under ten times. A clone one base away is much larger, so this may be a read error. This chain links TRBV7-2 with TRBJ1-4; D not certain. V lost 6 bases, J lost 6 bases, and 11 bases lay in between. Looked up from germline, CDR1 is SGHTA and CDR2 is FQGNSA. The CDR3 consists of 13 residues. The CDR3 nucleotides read TGTGCCAGCAGTCAGTACAAGTATGAAAAACTGTTTTTT. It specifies CASSQYKYEKLFF.

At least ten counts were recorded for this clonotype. CDR3 sequence reads: CASSRDADTQYF. The CDR3, as DNA: TGTGCCAGCAGTCGGGACGCGGATACGCAGTATTTT. The chain recombines TRBV6-2 or TRBV6-3 with TRBJ2-3; D possibly matches TRBD1 or TRBD2 (5 bases each). From germline, CDR1 is MNHEY and CDR2 SVGEGT. The CDR3 covers 12 residues. V shed 5 bases and J shed 6 bases, with 9 bases lying between them.

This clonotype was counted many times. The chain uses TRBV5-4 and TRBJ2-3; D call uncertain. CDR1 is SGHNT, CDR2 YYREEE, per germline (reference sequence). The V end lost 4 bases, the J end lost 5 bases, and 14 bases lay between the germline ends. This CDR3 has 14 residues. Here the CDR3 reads CASSPSRARDTQYF. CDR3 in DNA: TGTGCCAGCAGCCCAAGTCGGGCCAGAGATACGCAGTATTTT. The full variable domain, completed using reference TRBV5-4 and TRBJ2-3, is ETGVTQSPTHLIKTRGQQVTLRCSSQSGHNTVSWYQQALGQGPQFIFQYYREEENGRGNFPPRFSGLQFPNYSSELNVNALELDDSALYLCASSPSRARDTQYFGPGTRLTVL.

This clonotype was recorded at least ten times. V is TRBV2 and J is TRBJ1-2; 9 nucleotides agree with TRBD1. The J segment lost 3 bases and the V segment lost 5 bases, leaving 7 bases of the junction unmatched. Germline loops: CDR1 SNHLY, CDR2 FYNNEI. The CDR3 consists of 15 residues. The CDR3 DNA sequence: TGTGCCAGCAGTTCTACAGGGGGCGCCTACTATGGCTACACCTTC. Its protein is CASSSTGGAYYGYTF.

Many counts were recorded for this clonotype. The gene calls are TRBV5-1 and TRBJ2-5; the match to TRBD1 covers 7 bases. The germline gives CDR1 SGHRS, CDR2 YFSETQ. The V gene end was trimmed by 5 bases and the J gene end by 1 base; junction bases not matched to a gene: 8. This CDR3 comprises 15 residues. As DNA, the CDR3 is TGCGCCAGCAGGAGAACAGGGGCCCCCCAAGAGACCCAGTACTTC. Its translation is CASRRTGAPQETQYF. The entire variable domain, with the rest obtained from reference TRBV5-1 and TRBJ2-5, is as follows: KAGVTQTPRYLIKTRGQQVTLSCSPISGHRSVSWYQQTPGQGLQFLFEYFSETQRNKGNFPGRFSGRQFSNSRSEMNVSTLELGDSALYLCASRRTGAPQETQYFGPGTRLLVL.

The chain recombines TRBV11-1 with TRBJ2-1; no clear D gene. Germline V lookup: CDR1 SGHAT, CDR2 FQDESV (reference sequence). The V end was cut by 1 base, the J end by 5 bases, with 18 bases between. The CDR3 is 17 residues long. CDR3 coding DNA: TGTGCCAGCAGCTTAGGTTCCGTGATGTCGCGGCACAATGAGCAGTTCTTC. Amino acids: CASSLGSVMSRHNEQFF. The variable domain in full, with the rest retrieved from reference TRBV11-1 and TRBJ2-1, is EAEVAQSPRYKITEKSQAVAFWCDPISGHATLYWYRQILGQGPELLVQFQDESVVDDSQLPKDRFSAERLKGVDSTLKIQPAELGDSAMYLCASSLGSVMSRHNEQFFGPGTRLTVL.

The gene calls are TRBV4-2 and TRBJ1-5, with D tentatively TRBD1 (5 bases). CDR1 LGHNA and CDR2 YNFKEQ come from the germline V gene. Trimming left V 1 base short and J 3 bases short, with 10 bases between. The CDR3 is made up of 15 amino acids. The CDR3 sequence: CASSQAPGANQPQHF. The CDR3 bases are TGTGCCAGCAGCCAAGCCCCTGGGGCCAATCAGCCCCAGCATTTT.

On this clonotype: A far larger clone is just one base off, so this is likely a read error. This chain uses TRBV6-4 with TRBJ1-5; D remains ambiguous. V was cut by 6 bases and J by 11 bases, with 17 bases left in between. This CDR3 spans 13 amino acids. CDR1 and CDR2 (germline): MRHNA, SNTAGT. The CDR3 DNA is TGTGCCAGCAGCCCTATATTTTACGAGACCCAGCATTTT. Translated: CASSPIFYETQHF.

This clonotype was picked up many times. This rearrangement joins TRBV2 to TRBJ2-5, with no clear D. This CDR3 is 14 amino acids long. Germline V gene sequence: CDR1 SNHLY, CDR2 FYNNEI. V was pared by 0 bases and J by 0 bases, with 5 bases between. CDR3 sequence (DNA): TGTGCCAGCAGTGAAGCGCTATACCAAGAGACCCAGTACTTC. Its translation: CASSEALYQETQYF.